The sample holds one count of the clone carrying this T cell receptor (beta chain). This record belongs to a study of CD8 T cells in Susac syndrome. An amount of RNA that ranged from roughly 0.45 to 1 ug was reverse transcribed with random hexamers. A single record per CDR3 protein comes from TCRdb applying MiXCR to the immunoSEQ multiplex PCR reads. The sample yields roughly 150,000 distinct CDR3 sequences, roughly 94% seen once. CDR1 and CDR2 from the germline V gene are SGHTA and FQGNSA. The ends were cut back, 4 bases at V and 4 bases at J, with 16 bases in the middle. The CDR3 totals 15 residues.

Input material: CD8+ T cells from PBMCs. This chain joins TRBV7-2 and TRBJ2-5; maybe TRBD2 (5 bases). This clonotype was sampled from a human donor with multiple sclerosis. The CDR3 nucleotides read TGTGCCAGCAGCTCCGGGGTTGCCGGAAGAGAGACCCAGTACTTC. As protein: CASSSGVAGRETQYF.